These 25 T cell receptor beta chains were all obtained from the same sample, sequenced in a study of CD8 T cells in ankylosing spondylitis. TCRdb recomputed calls from the 5' RACE reads with MiXCR, one row per CDR3 protein. The sample consists of about 220,000 distinct CDR3 sequences, roughly 25% of them appearing once. What was sequenced was blood, either unsorted or a sorted T cell fraction (not recorded which). The origin of the receptors is a male donor with ankylosing spondylitis or in good health (not recorded which).

This clonotype came up many times. V usage is TRBV3-1 and J usage is TRBJ1-6; TRBD1 might be the D (5 bases). CDR3 size: 14 residues. Trimming stripped 4 bases from V and 5 bases from J, with 9 bases between. Germline V CDR1 and CDR2: LGHDT, YNNKEL (reference sequence). CDR3 nucleotide sequence: TGTGCCAGCAGCCGGGGACGGAATAATTCACCCCTCCACTTT. As protein: CASSRGRNNSPLHF.

The CDR3: CASSKEGGRQPQHF. Written as DNA, the CDR3 is TGTGCCAGCAGCAAGGAGGGGGGTCGGCAGCCCCAGCATTTT. The V call is TRBV5-5, the J call TRBJ1-5, with a weak D call TRBD1 (6 bases). CDR1 is SGHKS, CDR2 YYEKEE, per germline (reference sequence). With 4 bases removed from V and 7 bases from J, the gap between germline ends came to 15 bases. CDR3 length: 14 amino acids.

This clonotype was detected a few times. V gene TRBV29-1 combines with J gene TRBJ2-2; no reliable D call. Germline V gene lookup returns CDR1 SQVTM and CDR2 ANQGSEA. This CDR3 is 15 amino acids long. With 6 bases removed from V and 1 base from J, the gap between germline ends came to 15 bases. CDR3 amino acids: CSVRGTDQNTGELFF. The CDR3 DNA follows: TGCAGCGTGCGCGGTACGGACCAGAACACCGGGGAGCTGTTTTTT.

This clonotype was seen at least ten times. The chain carries TRBV6-2 or TRBV6-3 and TRBJ2-7, with D possibly TRBD2 on 5 matching bases. CDR1 MNHEY and CDR2 SVGEGT come from the germline V gene. Trimming stripped 6 bases from V and 0 bases from J, with 18 bases between. The CDR3 covers 16 residues. The CDR3 is CASSPRRRILSYEQYF. CDR3 nucleotide sequence: TGTGCCAGCAGCCCCCGGCGGAGGATCCTCTCCTACGAGCAGTACTTC.

The chain combines TRBV5-1 with TRBJ2-7, with TRBD2 identical over 8 bases. J gave up 4 bases and V 2 bases, and 14 bases lay outside the gene matches. The CDR3 runs to 17 residues. Germline CDR1 reads SGHRS; CDR2 reads YFSETQ. CDR3 bases: TGCGCCAGCAGCTTTTGGGCGGGAGGTCTCCAGATTTACGAGCAGTACTTC. This translates into CASSFWAGGLQIYEQYF.

This clonotype was found many times. The V and J genes are TRBV12-3 or TRBV12-4 and TRBJ1-1; tentative D call: TRBD1 (5 bases). Trimming removed 6 bases at V and 1 base at J, with 12 bases between. This CDR3 contains 14 residues. The CDR3, as DNA: TGTGCCAGCAGCCCGGGACGACGGAACACTGAAGCTTTCTTT. Protein: CASSPGRRNTEAFF.

The rearrangement joins TRBV28 to TRBJ1-1; D remains ambiguous. The CDR3 spans 11 residues. Germline assignment: CDR1 MDHEN and CDR2 SYDVKM. This chain's CDR3 is CGSFMNTEAFF. The CDR3 DNA is TGTGGGTCATTTATGAACACTGAAGCTTTCTTT.

This clonotype was seen only once. V gene TRBV24-1 combines with J gene TRBJ2-1; 14 bases map to TRBD2. The CDR3 spans 17 residues. With V trimmed by 3 bases and J by 6 bases, 6 bases remained unmatched. The germline V gene has CDR1 KGHDR and CDR2 SFDVKD. The CDR3 here is CATSDGLAGGGGNEQFF. The CDR3 DNA sequence: TGTGCCACCAGTGATGGACTAGCGGGAGGTGGGGGCAATGAGCAGTTCTTC.

At least ten counts were recorded for this clonotype. This chain uses TRBV3-1 with TRBJ1-2, with 9 nucleotides matching TRBD1. Per germline, CDR1 LGHDT and CDR2 YNNKEL (reference sequence). CDR3 length: 14 residues. The V gene end was trimmed by 4 bases and the J gene end by 8 bases; junction bases not matched to a gene: 8. CDR3 amino acids: CASSRDREGLGYTF. The CDR3 nucleotides are TGTGCCAGCAGCCGGGACAGGGAAGGCTTGGGCTACACCTTC. The full variable domain, rest sourced from reference TRBV3-1 and TRBJ1-2, is DTAVSQTPKYLVTQMGNDKSIKCEQNLGHDTMYWYKQDSKKFLKIMFSYNNKELIINETVPNRFSPKSPDKAHLNLHINSLELGDSAVYFCASSRDREGLGYTFGSGTRLTVV.

This clonotype was observed at least ten times. The chain has TRBV28 and TRBJ2-7; TRBD2 might be the D (5 bases). Germline CDR1 and CDR2: MDHEN and SYDVKM. The length of the CDR3 is 13 residues. V dropped 7 bases and J dropped 0 bases, with 10 bases sitting between them. This CDR3 is CASNPGSSYEQYF. In DNA form, the CDR3 reads TGTGCCAGCAACCCGGGGAGCTCCTACGAGCAGTACTTC.

The rearrangement joins TRBV20-1 to TRBJ2-7; TRBD2 matches at 8 bases. V lost 1 base and J lost 3; bases outside the gene matches: 5. Germline-derived CDR1 and CDR2 are DFQATT and SNEGSKA (reference sequence). CDR3 length: 14 amino acids. CDR3 residues: CSARGLASNYEQYF. For the CDR3, the DNA is TGCAGTGCTAGAGGACTAGCGTCTAACTACGAGCAGTACTTC.

This clonotype was detected many times. The V gene is TRBV5-4, the J gene TRBJ1-2; D is ambiguous. Trimming stripped 1 base from V and 1 base from J, with 5 bases between. The CDR3 runs to 13 residues. The germline V gene encodes CDR1 SGHNT and CDR2 YYREEE (reference sequence). Here the CDR3 reads CASSLMGNYGYTF. The DNA for the CDR3 is TGTGCCAGCAGCTTGATGGGTAACTATGGCTACACCTTC.

This clonotype was counted between two and nine times. This chain links TRBV5-1 with TRBJ2-1, with D possibly TRBD1 on 6 matching bases. CDR3 length: 15 residues. The V and J ends lost 4 bases and 1 base respectively, with 12 bases between them. Germline CDR1 is SGHRS and CDR2 is YFSETQ. The CDR3 nucleotides read TGCGCCAGCAGCCCGGACAGCACGTCCTACAATGAGCAGTTCTTC. This codes for CASSPDSTSYNEQFF.

This clonotype was seen only a few times. V and J are TRBV6-5 and TRBJ2-1; D is unclear. V was shortened by 8 bases and J by 8 bases, with 10 bases between the two germline ends. The CDR3 extends over 11 amino acids. CDR1 and CDR2 (germline): MNHEY, SVGAGI. CDR3 in DNA: TGTGCCAGCGGGATTCCCCATGAGCAGTTCTTC. Protein: CASGIPHEQFF.

This clonotype has ten or more counts. V is TRBV6-5 and J is TRBJ2-5; D is possibly TRBD1 (6 bases). Trimming pared 1 base from V and 4 bases from J, leaving 16 bases between. Per germline, CDR1 MNHEY and CDR2 SVGAGI. The CDR3 totals 16 residues. CDR3: CASSYLDRRRSETQYF. CDR3 nucleotides: TGTGCCAGCAGTTACTTGGACAGAAGACGGTCAGAGACCCAGTACTTC.

The chain joins TRBV23-1 to TRBJ2-2; 11 bases map to TRBD1. TRBV23-1 is flagged as an ORF with uncertain function. This CDR3 has 17 amino acids. The V gene end was trimmed by 4 bases and the J gene end by 7 bases; junction bases not matched to a gene: 11. The CDR3, as DNA: TGCGCCAGCAGTCCAAAGACCGGACAGGGGGCGAACGGGGAGCTGTTTTTT. Protein: CASSPKTGQGANGELFF.

In this sample, this clonotype turned up many times. In nucleotides, the CDR3 is TGTGCCATCAATCCAGGGCCTAGCTCCTACGAGCAGTACTTC. Residues: CAINPGPSSYEQYF. V is TRBV10-3 and J is TRBJ2-7, with D perhaps matching TRBD1 (5 bases). CDR3 length: 14 residues. Germline V gives CDR1 ENHRY, CDR2 SYGVKD. Trimming left V 7 bases short and J 0 bases short, with 13 bases between.

The chain links TRBV29-1 to TRBJ2-2, with D possibly TRBD2 on 6 matching bases. Germline lookup yields CDR1 SQVTM and CDR2 ANQGSEA. Trimming removed 6 bases from V and 4 bases from J, with 18 bases in between. The CDR3 is 15 residues long. The CDR3 DNA follows: TGCAGCGTAGGGCGGGGACCGGCGGGCACCGGGGAGCTGTTTTTT. Its translation: CSVGRGPAGTGELFF.

A word on this clonotype: Just one base apart from a much larger clone, this may be a read error. The rearrangement links TRBV7-9 to TRBJ2-3; D perhaps matches TRBD2 (6 bases). CDR1 is SEHNR, CDR2 FQNEAQ, per germline (reference sequence). The CDR3 runs 14 residues. The CDR3 DNA follows: TGTGCCAGCAGCGTAGCGGCAAACACAGATACGCAGTATTTT. Encoded protein: CASSVAANTDTQYF.

This clonotype was counted between two and nine times. The chain employs TRBV29-1 and TRBJ1-1; no reliable D call. Trimming left V 7 bases short and J 1 base short, with 13 bases between. CDR3 length: 13 residues. Per the germline V gene, CDR1 is SQVTM and CDR2 is ANQGSEA. The chain's CDR3 is CSACARANTEAFF. The CDR3 DNA reads as TGCAGCGCGTGCGCTAGGGCGAACACTGAAGCTTTCTTT.

This chain joins TRBV12-3 or TRBV12-4 and TRBJ2-7, with D perhaps TRBD2 (5 bases). CDR3 size: 12 residues. V lost 5 bases to trimming and J lost 7 bases, with 12 bases between them. The CDR3 sequence is CASSVAPGEQYF. DNA of the CDR3: TGTGCCAGCAGTGTTGCCCCGGGAGAGCAGTACTTC.

For this clonotype: This clone may be a read error of a much larger clone one base away. The V gene is TRBV10-2, the J gene TRBJ2-1, with 10 bases matching TRBD2. The germline CDR1 and CDR2 sequences are WSHSY and SAAADI. CDR3 length equals 15 residues. The trim removed 6 bases at V and 9 bases at J, leaving 11 bases unmatched. The CDR3 is CASRLGLANHSEQFF. CDR3 coding DNA: TGCGCCAGCAGACTGGGACTAGCGAACCACAGTGAGCAGTTCTTC.

This chain links TRBV19 with TRBJ2-1; 12 nucleotides align to TRBD2. The V gene's germline CDR1 is LNHDA and CDR2 SQIVND (reference sequence). The trim removed 7 bases at V and 0 bases at J, leaving 4 bases unmatched. This CDR3 region has 16 residues. In DNA, the CDR3 is TGTGCCAGTAAAAGGACTAGCGGGAACTCCTACAATGAGCAGTTCTTC. This gives the protein CASKRTSGNSYNEQFF.

This clonotype has a count of ten or more. The gene calls are TRBV29-1 and TRBJ2-3; 10 nucleotides agree with TRBD2. From germline, CDR1 is SQVTM and CDR2 ANQGSEA. There are 16 residues in the CDR3. The V gene end was trimmed by 1 base and the J gene end by 2 bases; junction bases not matched to a gene: 6. DNA of the CDR3: TGCAGCGTTGAAGCCTGGACTAGCGGAAACACAGATACGCAGTATTTT. Residues: CSVEAWTSGNTDTQYF.

This clonotype came up many times. The chain combines TRBV3-1 with TRBJ2-7; D possibly matches TRBD1 or TRBD2 (6 bases each). CDR3 length equals 17 residues. The V end lost 3 bases, the J end lost 4 bases, and 22 bases lay between the germline ends. CDR1 is LGHDT, CDR2 YNNKEL, per germline (reference sequence). CDR3 protein: CASSHLRLIGGGYEQYF. Here the CDR3 DNA reads TGTGCCAGCAGCCACCTACGGCTAATCGGAGGGGGTTACGAGCAGTACTTC.